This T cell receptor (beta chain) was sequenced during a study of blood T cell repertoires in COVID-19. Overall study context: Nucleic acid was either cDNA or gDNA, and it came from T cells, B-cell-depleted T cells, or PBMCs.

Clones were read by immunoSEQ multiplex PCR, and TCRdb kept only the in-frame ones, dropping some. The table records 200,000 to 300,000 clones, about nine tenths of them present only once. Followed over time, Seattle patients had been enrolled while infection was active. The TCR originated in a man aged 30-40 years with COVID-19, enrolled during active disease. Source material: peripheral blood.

The CDR3 DNA follows: TGTGCCAGCAGCTTAGACGCCTTAGGGGGTGAGCAGTTCTTC. Its protein is CASSLDALGGEQFF. The chain carries TRBV11-3 and TRBJ2-1, with a tentative D call TRBD1 (6 bases). This CDR3 is 14 amino acids long. Germline V gene lookup returns CDR1 SGHNT and CDR2 YENEEA. The V and J ends lost 0 bases and 9 bases respectively, with 12 bases between them. Full variable domain (missing parts from reference TRBV11-3 and TRBJ2-1): EAGVVQSPRYKIIEKKQPVAFWCNPISGHNTLYWYLQNLGQGPELLIRYENEEAVDDSQLPKDRFSAERLKGVDSTLKIQPAELGDSAVYLCASSLDALGGEQFFGPGTRLTVL.